The TCR beta chain under discussion was sequenced for a study of T cells in Graves' hyperthyroidism and ophthalmopathy. TCR beta CDR3 regions were amplified from RNA. The primer set for the first-round RT-PCR of the TCR CDR3 was HTBI. TCRdb called the multiplex PCR reads again in MiXCR, with one record for every CDR3 protein. The repertoire holds fewer than 600,000 distinct CDR3 sequences, with roughly an eighth as singletons. Those with hyperthyroidism were 18 to 65 years old, newly diagnosed, and ill for under 2 months. Researchers barred patients who had uncontrolled infection, other autoimmune disease, pregnancy or lactation. Trimming pared 2 bases from V and 7 bases from J, leaving 9 bases between. The CDR3 contains 13 residues.

This sequence originates from a woman under 30 with Graves' hyperthyroidism. Sequencing was performed on blood. The J gene is TRBJ1-5, the V gene TRBV12-3 or TRBV12-4, with a weak D call TRBD1 (5 bases). DNA for the CDR3: TGTGCCAGCAGTTTATGGGACGGGCAGCCCCAGCATTTT. This codes for CASSLWDGQPQHF.